The 14 T cell receptor beta chains presented below share a single source sample, sequenced in a study of cytomegalovirus exposure and HLA in healthy donors. PCR amplification relied on 60 Vbeta primers (plus 13 Jbeta primers). The assay was immunoSEQ multiplex PCR, and TCRdb's table has in-frame clones only and misses some. This sample yields 150,000 or so clones, of which 70% to 80% are seen a single time; less than 2.5% belongs to the top ten. The sample consisted of PBMCs. The receptors originated from a man between 45 and 60 years old in good health and CMV-seropositive.

V gene TRBV7-7 combines with J gene TRBJ1-5; maybe TRBD1 (5 bases). The ends were cut back, 0 bases at V and 2 bases at J, with 23 bases in the middle. The CDR3 covers 20 residues. Germline V lookup: CDR1 SSHAT, CDR2 FNYEAQ (reference sequence). The CDR3 region is CASSLAEGARNRIGNQPQHF. As DNA, the CDR3 is TGTGCCAGCAGCTTAGCGGAAGGGGCGCGTAACCGTATAGGCAATCAGCCCCAGCATTTT.

V and J are TRBV28 and TRBJ1-4; 9 positions agree with TRBD1. The CDR3 has 15 residues. The V segment lost 5 bases and the J segment 4 bases; nucleotides outside the gene matches: 5. Per the germline V gene, CDR1 is MDHEN and CDR2 is SYDVKM. Here the CDR3 DNA reads TGTGCCAGCAGTACGCCGGGACAGGGTAATGAAAAACTGTTTTTT. It specifies CASSTPGQGNEKLFF.

To note about this clone: This specimen includes other DNA sequences encoding the same CDR3. The rearrangement links TRBV11-2 to TRBJ1-1, with a weak D call TRBD1 (5 bases). This CDR3 has 16 residues. V was clipped by 0 bases and J by 3 bases, with 14 bases between them. The germline gives CDR1 SGHAT, CDR2 FQNNGV. The CDR3 region is CASSLDGASSYTEAFF. CDR3 nucleotide sequence: TGTGCCAGCAGCTTAGATGGGGCCTCCAGCTACACTGAAGCTTTCTTT.

The chain links TRBV29-1 to TRBJ1-4; the D gene is possibly TRBD1 (6 bases). V dropped 7 bases and J dropped 7 bases, with 13 bases sitting between them. The CDR3 is 12 residues long. Per the germline V gene, CDR1 is SQVTM and CDR2 is ANQGSEA. In DNA form, the CDR3 reads TGCAGCGCCCGAGGGGGTAGTGAAAAACTGTTTTTT. Encoded protein: CSARGGSEKLFF.

This clone was seen a few times. J is TRBJ2-1 and V is TRBV6-6; D is perhaps TRBD1 (5 bases). CDR1 is MNHNY, CDR2 SVGAGI, per germline (reference sequence). There are 15 residues in the CDR3. The V gene lost 0 bases and the J gene lost 2 bases, with 8 bases spanning the gap. The CDR3 protein is CASSYSTVAYNEQFF. CDR3 DNA sequence: TGTGCCAGCAGTTACTCGACAGTGGCCTACAATGAGCAGTTCTTC.

The rearrangement uses TRBV11-3 and TRBJ1-2; D is uncertain. Trimming stripped 10 bases from V and 8 bases from J, with 26 bases between. Germline CDR1 SGHNT, CDR2 YENEEA. This CDR3 contains 15 residues. The CDR3 loop reads CAIQASPCRDRGYTF. As DNA, the CDR3 is TGTGCCATTCAGGCTTCTCCCTGTCGGGATCGGGGCTACACCTTC.

The CDR3 region has the DNA TGTGCCAGCAGTTACCCACTCCGATCTGGAAACACCATATATTTT. Its translation: CASSYPLRSGNTIYF. The chain joins TRBV6-6 to TRBJ1-3; D not resolved. CDR3 length: 15 amino acids. CDR1 is MNHNY and CDR2 is SVGAGI in the germline V gene (reference sequence). Deletions cut 2 bases from V and 1 base from J, with 9 bases between.

The chain combines TRBV10-3 with TRBJ2-2; TRBD2 aligns across 11 bases. The CDR3 contains 20 residues. The J segment lost 4 bases and the V segment lost 0 bases, leaving 13 bases of the junction unmatched. CDR1 is ENHRY, CDR2 SYGVKD, per germline. The CDR3: CAISESPQRLAGQGTGELFF. For the CDR3, the DNA is TGTGCCATCAGTGAGTCTCCCCAGAGACTAGCGGGGCAAGGCACCGGGGAGCTGTTTTTT.

This clone was detected a few times. The V call is TRBV4-3, the J call TRBJ2-4; unclear D gene. V was pared by 0 bases and J by 0 bases, with 9 bases between. The CDR3 is 16 amino acids. The germline CDR1 and CDR2 sequences are LGHNA and YSLEER. The CDR3 DNA is TGCGCCAGCAGCCAAGATCGGAGTCTAGCCAAAAACATTCAGTACTTC. Amino acids: CASSQDRSLAKNIQYF.

With regard to this clone: Other DNA sequences in this specimen translate into the identical CDR3. The V gene is TRBV27, the J gene TRBJ1-3; D is perhaps TRBD1 (6 bases). CDR3 length equals 14 residues. Germline V gene sequence: CDR1 MNHEY, CDR2 SMNVEV (reference sequence). Trimming pared 2 bases from V and 1 base from J, leaving 6 bases between. As DNA, the CDR3 is TGTGCCAGCAGTTTAAGGGGGTCTGGAAACACCATATATTTT. This translates into CASSLRGSGNTIYF.

V usage is TRBV7-8 and J usage is TRBJ2-7; maybe TRBD1 (5 bases). Germline V gene sequence: CDR1 SGHVS, CDR2 FQNEAQ. The CDR3 consists of 14 residues. Trimming took off 3 bases at V and 1 base at J, with 10 bases between the two ends. CDR3 loop: CASSFPTESYEQYF. The CDR3 bases are TGTGCCAGCAGCTTCCCGACAGAGTCCTACGAGCAGTACTTC. The full variable domain, completed using reference TRBV7-8 and TRBJ2-7, is GAGVSQSPRYKVAKRGQDVALRCDPISGHVSLFWYQQALGQGPEFLTYFQNEAQLDKSGLPSDRFFAERPEGSVSTLKIQRTQQEDSAVYLCASSFPTESYEQYFGPGTRLTVT.

This chain links TRBV5-1 with TRBJ2-1; 9 bases align to TRBD2. J was trimmed by 0 bases and V by 0 bases; bases with no gene match: 4. The CDR3 has 17 residues. CDR1 and CDR2 (germline): SGHRS, YFSETQ. CDR3 residues: CASSLEAGGYSYNEQFF. The CDR3 DNA follows: TGCGCCAGCAGCTTGGAGGCGGGGGGGTACTCCTACAATGAGCAGTTCTTC.

This clone has a handful of counts. The chain is built from TRBV10-2 and TRBJ1-4; D remains unclear. V gave up 4 bases and J gave up 8 bases, with 11 bases separating them. The CDR3 sequence is 13 residues long. CDR1 is WSHSY, CDR2 SAAADI, per germline. CDR3 bases: TGCGCCAGCAGTGGAGAGGCAAGGGAAAAACTGTTTTTT. It codes for CASSGEAREKLFF.

CDR3 nucleotide sequence: TGCACCAGCAGCCAAGGCGTTGAGGCGGGGTTCACAGATACGCAGTATTTT. Protein product: CTSSQGVEAGFTDTQYF. V is TRBV1 and J is TRBJ2-3; the table's D call TRBD2 went unverified against the DNA. TRBV1 is a recognized pseudogene. This CDR3 is 17 amino acids long.